The 27 T cell receptor beta chains presented below share a single source sample, sequenced in a study of cytomegalovirus exposure and HLA in healthy donors. The study ran its PCR with 60 Vbeta and 13 Jbeta primers. Sequencing was performed with immunoSEQ multiplex PCR; in TCRdb, only in-frame clones are kept and a portion is missing. The sample holds 180,000 or so clones, 70% to 85% seen once. Input material: PBMCs. Receptors originate from a woman aged 55-70 years in good health and CMV-seropositive.

The rearrangement uses TRBV20-1 and TRBJ2-5; D uncertain. V gave up 5 bases and J gave up 2 bases, with 6 bases separating them. There are 11 residues in the CDR3. CDR1 DFQATT and CDR2 SNEGSKA come from the germline V gene (reference sequence). The chain's CDR3 is CSAVSQETQYF. The CDR3 nucleotides are TGCAGTGCTGTTTCACAAGAGACCCAGTACTTC.

The V call is TRBV6-6, the J call TRBJ1-5; no firm D call. Trimming stripped 6 bases from V and 4 bases from J, with 13 bases between. The CDR3 loop spans 14 amino acids. CDR1 and CDR2 (germline): MNHNY, SVGAGI (reference sequence). The CDR3 DNA reads as TGTGCCAGCAGCAACCCCCCTAATAATCAGCCCCAGCATTTT. Translation: CASSNPPNNQPQHF.

The chain couples TRBV14 to TRBJ2-1; TRBD2 agrees at 7 bases. Looked up from germline, CDR1 is SGHDN and CDR2 is FVKESK. The CDR3 length is 16 residues. The V and J ends lost 2 bases and 4 bases, in that order; junction bases with no gene match: 8. CDR3 nucleotides: TGTGCCAGCAGCCAACTCGGACTAGGCGTATACAATGAGCAGTTCTTC. Translating it yields CASSQLGLGVYNEQFF. Combining the CDR3 with reference TRBV14 and TRBJ2-1 gives the whole variable domain EAGVTQFPSHSVIEKGQTVTLRCDPISGHDNLYWYRRVMGKEIKFLLHFVKESKQDESGMPNNRFLAERTGGTYSTLKVQPAELEDSGVYFCASSQLGLGVYNEQFFGPGTRLTVL.

The chain joins TRBV29-1 to TRBJ2-7; 7 bases are a match to TRBD1. With 1 base clipped from V and 2 bases from J, the junction kept 5 bases outside the gene matches. Looked up from germline, CDR1 is SQVTM and CDR2 is ANQGSEA. The CDR3 consists of 14 residues. The CDR3 loop is CSVEADRNPYEQYF. CDR3 DNA sequence: TGCAGCGTTGAAGCGGACAGGAACCCCTACGAGCAGTACTTC.

This clone was counted a few times. The chain uses TRBV19 and TRBJ2-5; D is possibly TRBD2 (6 bases). CDR1 is LNHDA, CDR2 SQIVND, per germline (reference sequence). This CDR3 comprises 13 residues. The V end was cut by 4 bases, the J end by 6 bases, with 12 bases between. Here the CDR3 DNA reads TGTGCCAGTAGTACCGGGGGATGGAAGACCCAGTACTTC. Translated: CASSTGGWKTQYF.

The gene calls are TRBV4-3 and TRBJ1-4, with 10 bases identical to TRBD1. The germline gives CDR1 LGHNA, CDR2 YSLEER. Trimming cost V 4 bases and J 7 bases; bases outside gene matches: 6. The CDR3 contains 15 residues. The CDR3 sequence is CASSRAGTGAEKLFF. The CDR3 bases are TGCGCCAGCAGCCGAGCCGGGACAGGGGCTGAAAAACTGTTTTTT.

This clone was recorded once. This chain uses TRBV5-5 with TRBJ1-2; TRBD1 might be the D (6 bases). CDR1 SGHKS and CDR2 YYEKEE come from the germline V gene (reference sequence). This CDR3 spans 12 amino acids. The V end lost 9 bases, the J end lost 4 bases, and 13 bases lay between the germline ends. CDR3 region: CATNQGIYGYTF. Here the CDR3 DNA reads TGTGCCACAAACCAGGGGATCTATGGCTACACCTTC.

This chain joins TRBV6-5 and TRBJ1-1; TRBD1 matches at 7 bases. Trimming cost V 3 bases and J 3 bases; bases outside gene matches: 7. The length of the CDR3 is 15 residues. CDR1 and CDR2 from the germline V gene are MNHEY and SVGAGI. This CDR3 is CASSYQYRGDTEAFF. The CDR3 coding sequence is TGTGCCAGCAGTTATCAGTACAGGGGTGACACTGAAGCTTTCTTT.

CDR3 amino acids: CASSLSVGTENSPLHF. As DNA, the CDR3 is TGCGCCAGCAGCTTGTCGGTAGGGACAGAAAATTCACCCCTCCACTTT. This chain uses TRBV5-1 with TRBJ1-6, with 7 nucleotides matching TRBD1. The CDR3 covers 16 residues. CDR1 is SGHRS, CDR2 YFSETQ, per germline. Trimming at V came to 1 base and at J to 7 bases, leaving 8 bases not matched to a gene.

The chain couples TRBV27 to TRBJ1-3; D remains ambiguous. From germline, CDR1 is MNHEY and CDR2 SMNVEV (reference sequence). Trimming stripped 6 bases from V and 0 bases from J, with 9 bases between. This CDR3 comprises 14 residues. This CDR3 is CASSTVSSGNTIYF. In nucleotides, the CDR3 is TGTGCCAGCAGCACGGTTAGCTCTGGAAACACCATATATTTT.

The sample holds one count of this clone. The genes are TRBV14 and TRBJ2-7; TRBD2 is a possible D gene (6 bases). The CDR3 consists of 15 residues. Germline V gives CDR1 SGHDN, CDR2 FVKESK. V was trimmed by 1 base and J by 6 bases, leaving 16 bases between them. In DNA, the CDR3 is TGTGCCAGCAGCCAAGGACTAGTAGGGTTGGTCGAGCAGTACTTC. This codes for CASSQGLVGLVEQYF.

This clone turned up a few times. The V call is TRBV7-2, the J call TRBJ1-5; TRBD1 might be the D (5 bases). Trimming took 5 bases from V and 4 from J, leaving 12 bases between them. The germline CDR1 and CDR2 sequences are SGHTA and FQGNSA. The CDR3 contains 14 residues. The CDR3 here is CASSIAGGNQPQHF. DNA for the CDR3: TGTGCCAGCAGCATCGCGGGGGGGAATCAGCCCCAGCATTTT.

Concerning this clone: Additional DNA sequences in this sample encode the identical CDR3. The rearrangement uses TRBV2 and TRBJ2-4; a weak D match, TRBD2 (7 bases). From germline, CDR1 is SNHLY and CDR2 FYNNEI. Trimming took off 6 bases at V and 1 base at J, with 13 bases between the two ends. The CDR3 extends over 15 amino acids. The CDR3: CASRGGGEAKNIQYF. The CDR3, as DNA: TGTGCCAGCAGAGGGGGAGGGGAGGCCAAAAACATTCAGTACTTC.

This clone was seen a handful of times. V gene TRBV15 combines with J gene TRBJ2-2; possibly TRBD2 for D (5 bases). The V end lost 2 bases, the J end lost 6 bases, and 7 bases lay between the germline ends. There are 13 residues in the CDR3. Germline loops: CDR1 LNHNV, CDR2 YYDKDF (reference sequence). CDR3 loop: CATSRSGSGELFF. DNA for the CDR3: TGTGCCACCAGCAGAAGCGGTTCCGGGGAGCTGTTTTTT.

As for this clone: A read error may account for a junction end that differs from germline. This chain connects TRBV6-5 to TRBJ1-6, with D possibly matching TRBD1 (5 bases). From germline, CDR1 is MNHEY and CDR2 SVGAGI. CDR3 length: 16 amino acids. The CDR3 sequence is CASTYDSLSYNSPLHF. The CDR3 DNA follows: TGTGCCAGCACTTACGACAGTCTCTCCTATAATTCACCCCTCCACTTT.

The chain recombines TRBV7-3 with TRBJ1-1; no clear D. V was clipped by 5 bases and J by 5 bases, with 15 bases between them. The CDR3 is 14 amino acids. The germline V gene encodes CDR1 SGHTA and CDR2 FQGTGA. Written as DNA, the CDR3 is TGTGCCAGCAGCCCCAGTGGCGGAGGGACTGAAGCTTTCTTT. Protein sequence: CASSPSGGGTEAFF.

This clone was picked up a small number of times. The V gene is TRBV6-6, the J gene TRBJ2-7, with D tentatively TRBD2 (6 bases). This CDR3 is 15 amino acids long. Germline V gives CDR1 MNHNY, CDR2 SVGAGI (reference sequence). V shed 1 base and J shed 6 bases, with 16 bases lying between them. The CDR3 here is CASSYFGGNGGEQYF. The CDR3, as DNA: TGTGCCAGCAGTTACTTCGGGGGAAATGGCGGCGAGCAGTACTTC.

The chain combines TRBV11-2 with TRBJ2-1; 14 bases match TRBD2. Trimming at V came to 2 bases and at J to 6 bases, leaving 12 bases not matched to a gene. Germline V gene data show CDR1 as SGHAT and CDR2 as FQNNGV. The CDR3 totals 19 residues. Here the CDR3 reads CASSLNRTSGRTRGNEQFF. The CDR3 DNA reads TGTGCCAGCAGCTTAAATCGGACTAGCGGGAGGACCCGGGGCAATGAGCAGTTCTTC.

This chain links TRBV19 with TRBJ1-2, with D hard to call. CDR1 and CDR2 (germline): LNHDA, SQIVND (reference sequence). V was cut by 5 bases and J by 4 bases, with 14 bases left in between. The CDR3 is made up of 14 amino acids. DNA for the CDR3: TGTGCCAGTAGTGGTAGCGGGATTAGCTATGGCTACACCTTC. Translating it yields CASSGSGISYGYTF. The whole variable domain, remainder taken from reference TRBV19 and TRBJ1-2, is DGGITQSPKYLFRKEGQNVTLSCEQNLNHDAMYWYRQDPGQGLRLIYYSQIVNDFQKGDIAEGYSVSREKKESFPLTVTSAQKNPTAFYLCASSGSGISYGYTFGSGTRLTVV.

This clone was seen a handful of times. The gene calls are TRBV5-4 and TRBJ2-7, with 10 bases fitting TRBD2. The CDR3 consists of 15 residues. V trimming: 0 bases; J trimming: 7 bases; junction bases outside the gene matches: 7. Looked up from germline, CDR1 is SGHNT and CDR2 is YYREEE (reference sequence). CDR3 sequence (DNA): TGTGCCAGCAGCTTGGAAGCGGGGGGGGCTCGGGAGCAGTACTTC. Translated: CASSLEAGGAREQYF.

This rearrangement joins TRBV18 to TRBJ2-7, with 7 bases matching TRBD2. V lost 2 bases, J lost 6 bases, and 7 bases stayed unmatched. This CDR3 region has 14 residues. Germline V gives CDR1 KGHSH, CDR2 LQKENI. The CDR3 region has the DNA TGTGCCAGCTCACCAGATAGGACTAGAGTCGAGCAGTACTTC. The encoded protein is CASSPDRTRVEQYF.

V gene TRBV7-2 combines with J gene TRBJ2-1; maybe TRBD2 (7 bases). The CDR3 is 16 residues long. Between the trimmed V and J ends, which lost 1 base and 3 bases, there was a span of 13 bases. Germline CDR1 SGHTA, CDR2 FQGNSA. In nucleotides, the CDR3 is TGTGCCAGCAGCTTAGGGGGGGGGCTAGACTACAATGAGCAGTTCTTC. Its translation is CASSLGGGLDYNEQFF.

This clone has only a few counts. The chain recombines TRBV6-5 with TRBJ1-5, with 9 bases aligning to TRBD1. This CDR3 spans 15 amino acids. Germline assignment: CDR1 MNHEY and CDR2 SVGAGI. Losses at the gene ends were 6 bases for V and 3 bases for J; bases not matched to a gene: 6. Here the CDR3 reads CASSPGTGINQPQHF. In nucleotides, the CDR3 is TGTGCCAGCAGCCCCGGGACAGGGATCAATCAGCCCCAGCATTTT.

For this clone: One end of the junction is discordant with germline, which a read error may explain. This chain uses TRBV13 with TRBJ1-6; no definite D call. CDR3 length: 16 residues. Looked up from germline, CDR1 is PRHDT and CDR2 is FYEKMQ (reference sequence). The CDR3 DNA follows: TGTGCCAGCAGCCTAGGACTGAGCTCCTATAATTCACCCCTCCACTTT. It encodes CASSLGLSSYNSPLHF.

The genes are TRBV5-1 and TRBJ1-1; D might be TRBD1 (5 bases). The CDR3 is 13 amino acids. Per the germline V gene, CDR1 is SGHRS and CDR2 is YFSETQ. V was clipped by 4 bases and J by 4 bases, with 11 bases between them. The CDR3 DNA is TGCGCCAGCAGCAAGAACGGGGGCACTGAAGCTTTCTTT. Amino acids: CASSKNGGTEAFF.

The rearrangement uses TRBV7-2 and TRBJ1-5; TRBD1 agrees at 10 bases. There are 15 residues in the CDR3. CDR1 is SGHTA, CDR2 FQGNSA, per germline. V was clipped by 0 bases and J by 8 bases; unmatched bases: 4. The CDR3 sequence is CASSLAGQGLKPQHF. CDR3 bases: TGTGCCAGCAGCTTAGCGGGACAGGGGCTTAAGCCCCAGCATTTT.

The chain recombines TRBV12-5 with TRBJ2-5; perhaps TRBD1 as D (6 bases). Germline assignment: CDR1 LGHNT and CDR2 FRNRAP. The CDR3 spans 13 residues. Trimming stripped 1 base from V and 7 bases from J, with 10 bases between. DNA of the CDR3: TGTGCTAGTGGTTTGGAGGAAGGGGGGACCCAGTACTTC. Translating it yields CASGLEEGGTQYF.